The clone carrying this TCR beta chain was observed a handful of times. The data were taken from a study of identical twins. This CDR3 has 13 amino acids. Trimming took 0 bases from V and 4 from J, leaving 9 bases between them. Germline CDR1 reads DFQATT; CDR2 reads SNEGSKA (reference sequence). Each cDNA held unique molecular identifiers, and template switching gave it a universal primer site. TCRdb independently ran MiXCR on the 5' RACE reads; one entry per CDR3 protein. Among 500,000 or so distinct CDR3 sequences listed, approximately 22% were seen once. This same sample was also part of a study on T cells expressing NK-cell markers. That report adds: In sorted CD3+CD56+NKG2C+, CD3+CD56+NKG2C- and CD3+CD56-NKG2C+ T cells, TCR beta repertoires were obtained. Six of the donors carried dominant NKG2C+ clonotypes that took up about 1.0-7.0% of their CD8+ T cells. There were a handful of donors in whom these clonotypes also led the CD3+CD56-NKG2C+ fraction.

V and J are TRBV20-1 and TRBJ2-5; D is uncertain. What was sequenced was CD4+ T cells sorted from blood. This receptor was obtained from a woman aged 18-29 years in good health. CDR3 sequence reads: CSARDVGLETQYF. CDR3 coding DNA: TGCAGTGCTAGAGATGTCGGCTTAGAGACCCAGTACTTC.